This entry is about one T cell receptor (beta chain). This clonotype is hyperexpanded (1% or more) as judged by frequency; no count is noted. Its specific antigen is unknown. For both bulk and single-cell sequencing, libraries were prepared with the iRepertoire multiplex PCR system and TCR subtype-specific primers. Multiplex PCR using primers aimed at the V, D and J gene regions produced the bulk TCR beta libraries. Bulk TCR library preparation used roughly 90-550 ng of RNA per sample as input. Bulk TCR beta amplicons were sequenced on an Illumina MiSeq. On the study's bioinformatics: Quality control steps removed sample misassignments and low-quality sequencing reads. CDR3 was defined as the amino acids between the V-gene Y[YFLI]C motif and the J-segment [FW]GXGT motif. TRBV and TRBJ gene assignments and CDR3 clonotypes followed the IMGT database. TRBV expression in each sample was normalized to the mean expression of the same gene in PBMC from fewer than 45 healthy donors. TCRdb reprocessed the public reads and reports one entry per CDR3 protein sequence, without DNA. These V and J calls rely on TCRdb rather than the paper's analysis. This specimen's table enumerates about 51 distinct CDR3 sequences.

This sample is part of a study of T cells in severe cutaneous drug reactions (dated by TCRdb to about 2019). Regarding the research as a whole: Recruitment took place between the early 2010s and the late 2010s, drawing patients from Taiwan, Thailand and a European registry network. Enrollment was limited to patients whose SJS/TEN or DRESS diagnosis was probable or definite according to RegiSCAR criteria. The culprit drug was assigned using the Naranjo algorithm and the ALDEN drug causality algorithm. Biological samples, such as blister fluids/cells and PBMC, were collected from patients during the acute or recovery stage. The study combined bulk TCR sequencing with single-cell sequencing, quantitative PCR validation, functional assays and transgenic mouse experiments. The libraries were made with iRepertoire multiplex PCR, and the authors referred to a comparison in which iRepertoire and 5' RACE methods, with or without UMI, captured abundant clonotypes to a similar degree. The full study reports these points: CBZ-SJS/TEN patients showed strongly increased TRBV12-4 usage, with an average of about 30% in blister cells and 4% to 6% in PBMC. A public TCRbeta CDR3, present at a mean of 13.57% in all seven CBZ-SJS/TEN blister samples, was undetectable or scarce in PBMC from tolerant controls and healthy donors. The authors noted that whether the public TCR generalizes to SJS/TEN caused by other drugs still needs further study.

The donors whose samples were sequenced had carbamazepine-induced Stevens-Johnson syndrome or toxic epidermal necrolysis (CBZ-SJS/TEN). Peripheral blood repertoires were obtained from CBZ-SJS/TEN patients of Han Chinese (roughly five) and European (about 6) origin. To look for drug-specific clonotypes, next-generation sequencing was used to profile the T cell receptor repertoires of patients with drug-induced severe cutaneous adverse reactions. RNA was isolated either from blister cells of skin lesions or from peripheral blood mononuclear cells. CDR1 SGHRS and CDR2 YFSETQ are derived from the germline V gene. The cysteine opens and the phenylalanine closes a CDR3 of 13 amino acids. The protein alone is recorded here.

The receptor comes from a human donor with Stevens-Johnson syndrome, a severe cutaneous drug reaction. The sequencing sample was made of PBMCs. The chain was built from TRBV5-1 and TRBJ2-5; TCRdb's assignment of TRBD1 cannot be checked, as there is no DNA. The CDR3 amino acid sequence is: CASSPPGVETQYF.